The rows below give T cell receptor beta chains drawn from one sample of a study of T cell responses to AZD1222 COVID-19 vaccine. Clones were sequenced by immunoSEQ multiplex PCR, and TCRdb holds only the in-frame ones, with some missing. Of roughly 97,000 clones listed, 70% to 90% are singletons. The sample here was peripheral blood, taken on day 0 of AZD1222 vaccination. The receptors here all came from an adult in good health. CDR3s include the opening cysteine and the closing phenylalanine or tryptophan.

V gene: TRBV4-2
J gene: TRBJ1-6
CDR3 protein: CASSQPGQPNSPLHF

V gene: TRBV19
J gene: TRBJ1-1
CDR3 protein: CASRGGQRAIEAFF

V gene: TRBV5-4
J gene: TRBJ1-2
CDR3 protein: CASSRGAVSYGYTF

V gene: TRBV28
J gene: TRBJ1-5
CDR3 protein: CASGSWGGNQPQHF

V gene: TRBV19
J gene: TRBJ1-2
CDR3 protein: CASIGTGNGYTF

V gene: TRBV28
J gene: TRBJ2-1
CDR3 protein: CASVRLAGSYEQFF

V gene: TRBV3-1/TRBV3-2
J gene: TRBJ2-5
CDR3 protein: CASSRRQAVQETQYF

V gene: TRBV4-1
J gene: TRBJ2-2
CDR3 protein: CASSQNANTGELFF

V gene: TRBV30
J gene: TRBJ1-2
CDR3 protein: CAWRSRPTSGYTF

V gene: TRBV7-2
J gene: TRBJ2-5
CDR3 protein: CASSLRGYQETQYF

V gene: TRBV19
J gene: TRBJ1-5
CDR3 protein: CASSITGIHQPQHF

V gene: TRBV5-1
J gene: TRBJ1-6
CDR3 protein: CASSLEGRRLGTYNSPLHF

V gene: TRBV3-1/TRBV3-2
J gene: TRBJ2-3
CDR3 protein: CASSQDLLAHTQYF

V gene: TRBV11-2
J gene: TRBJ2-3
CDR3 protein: CASSSPGRKDTQYF

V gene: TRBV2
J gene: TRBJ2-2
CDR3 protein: CASSERVTGELFF

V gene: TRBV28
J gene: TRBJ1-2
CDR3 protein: CASSFRVEGYTF

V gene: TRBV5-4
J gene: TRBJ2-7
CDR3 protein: CASSFGTGPYEQYF

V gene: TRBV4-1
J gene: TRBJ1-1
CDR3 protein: CASSQEPNTEAFF

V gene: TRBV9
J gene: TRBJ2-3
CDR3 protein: CASSGGGSRDTQYF

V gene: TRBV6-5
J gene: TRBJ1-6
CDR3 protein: CASTTGSSYNSPLHF

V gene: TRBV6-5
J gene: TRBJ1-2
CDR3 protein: CASTDRGLQYGYTF

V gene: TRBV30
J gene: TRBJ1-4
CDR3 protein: CAWKQGFSSEKLFF

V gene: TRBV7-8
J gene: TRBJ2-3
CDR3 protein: CASSQRAGTDLTDTQYF

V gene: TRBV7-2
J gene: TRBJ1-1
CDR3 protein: CASSLTGGGTEAFF

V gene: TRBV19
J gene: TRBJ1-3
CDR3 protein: CASSPFRDNSGNTIYF

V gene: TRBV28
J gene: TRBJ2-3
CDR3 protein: CASRVQDTQYF

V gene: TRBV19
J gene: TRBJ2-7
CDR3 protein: CASSDPQRPEQYF

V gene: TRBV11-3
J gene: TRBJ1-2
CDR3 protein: CASSRAGAGNLYGYTF

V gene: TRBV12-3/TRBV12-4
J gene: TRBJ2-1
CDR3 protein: CASTPGGGEQFF

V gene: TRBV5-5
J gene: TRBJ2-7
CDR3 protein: CASSLMGYEQYF

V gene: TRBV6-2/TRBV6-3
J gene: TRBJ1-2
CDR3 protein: CASSPDRGPYGYTF

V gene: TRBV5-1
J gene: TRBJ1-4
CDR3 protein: CASSLGWGATNEKLFF

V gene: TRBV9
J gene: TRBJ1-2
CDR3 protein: CASSPGVGYGYTF

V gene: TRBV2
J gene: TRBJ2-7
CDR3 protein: CASRAEKFYEQYF

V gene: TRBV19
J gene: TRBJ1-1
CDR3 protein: CASSVLHGEAEAFF

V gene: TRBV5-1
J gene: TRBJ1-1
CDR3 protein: CASSLWTGVGGLTEAFF

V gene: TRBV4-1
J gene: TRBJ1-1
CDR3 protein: CASRTGTENTEAFF

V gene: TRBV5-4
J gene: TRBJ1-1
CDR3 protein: CASRLDGRNEAFF

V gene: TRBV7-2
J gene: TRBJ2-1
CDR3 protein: CASSSGTSGGIEQFF

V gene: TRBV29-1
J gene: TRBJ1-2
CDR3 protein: CSVDIILPGGGYTF

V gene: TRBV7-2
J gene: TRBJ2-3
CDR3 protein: CASSPTGDTQYF

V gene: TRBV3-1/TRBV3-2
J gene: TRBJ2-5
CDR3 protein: CASSQLVGRETQYF

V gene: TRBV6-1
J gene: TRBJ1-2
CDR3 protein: CASSDTGNPKLIYGYTF

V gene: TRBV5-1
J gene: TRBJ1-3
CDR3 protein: CASSLQTGGRGNTIYF

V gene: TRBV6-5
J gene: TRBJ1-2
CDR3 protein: CATREGSFNYGYTF

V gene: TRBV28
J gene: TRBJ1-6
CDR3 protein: CASSPGTAISYNSPLHF

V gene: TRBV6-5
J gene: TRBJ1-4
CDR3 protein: CASSLQGRNEKLFF

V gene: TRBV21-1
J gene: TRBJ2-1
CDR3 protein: CASSGRDRVINEQFF

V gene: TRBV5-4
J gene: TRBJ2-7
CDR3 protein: CASSPGTGWDYEQYF

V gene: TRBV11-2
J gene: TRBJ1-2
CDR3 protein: CASSLPIGKINYGYTF

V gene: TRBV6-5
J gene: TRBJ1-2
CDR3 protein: CASRFGGGYYGYTF